This T cell receptor beta chain originates from a study of blood T cell repertoires in COVID-19. Across the whole study: Spain, Italy and the United States supplied samples that represented acute and convalescent COVID-19. PBMCs, B-cell-depleted T cells, or T cells were the source of the cDNA or gDNA that made up the material.

Per the authors' pipeline: Amplification of reference gene primers was used by the study to estimate nucleated cell counts. Data came from immunoSEQ multiplex PCR; TCRdb stores just in-frame clones and leaves some out. D and trimming come from the DNA, and the V and J calls and clone size come from that table. The data hold 50,000 to 65,000 clones, with around 90% observed a single time. Germline CDR1 is MNHEY and CDR2 is SVGAGI. This CDR3 spans 14 amino acids. Trimming removed 5 bases from V and 4 bases from J; junction bases left unmatched: 7. The specimen was peripheral blood. J is TRBJ2-7 and V is TRBV6-5, with 8 bases identical to TRBD1. This TCR was sampled from a man in his fifties or sixties with active COVID-19. The CDR3 DNA is TGTGCCAGCAGTCCACGGACAGGGTATTACGAGCAGTACTTC. Its translation is CASSPRTGYYEQYF.